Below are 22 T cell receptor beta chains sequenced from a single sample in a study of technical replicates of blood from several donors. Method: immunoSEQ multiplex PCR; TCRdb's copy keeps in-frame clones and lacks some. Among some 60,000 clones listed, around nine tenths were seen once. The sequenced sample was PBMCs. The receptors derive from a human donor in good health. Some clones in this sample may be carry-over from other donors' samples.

The CDR3 protein is CASSPRERSYEQYF. DNA for the CDR3: TGCGCCAGCAGCCCCCGAGAGCGGAGCTACGAGCAGTACTTC. The V call is TRBV5-1, the J call TRBJ2-7; tentative D call: TRBD2 (5 bases). With 4 bases removed from V and 3 bases from J, the gap between germline ends came to 14 bases. CDR3 length equals 14 residues. Per the germline V gene, CDR1 is SGHRS and CDR2 is YFSETQ.

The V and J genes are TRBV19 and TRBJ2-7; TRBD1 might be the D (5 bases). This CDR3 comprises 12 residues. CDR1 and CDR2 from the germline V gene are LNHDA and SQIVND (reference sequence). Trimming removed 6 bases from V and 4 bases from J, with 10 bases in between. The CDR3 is CASRETGYEQYF. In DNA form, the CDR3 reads TGTGCCAGTAGAGAAACAGGTTACGAGCAGTACTTC.

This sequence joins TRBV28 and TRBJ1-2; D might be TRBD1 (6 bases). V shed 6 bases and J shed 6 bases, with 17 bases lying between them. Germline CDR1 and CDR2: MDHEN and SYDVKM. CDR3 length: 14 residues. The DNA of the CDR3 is TGTGCCAGCAGACCGACTGGGGGGGGCCATGGCTACACCTTC. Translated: CASRPTGGGHGYTF.

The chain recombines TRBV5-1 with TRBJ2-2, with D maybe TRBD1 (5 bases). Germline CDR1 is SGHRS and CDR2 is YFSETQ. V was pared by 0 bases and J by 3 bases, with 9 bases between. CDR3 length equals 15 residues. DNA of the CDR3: TGCGCCAGCAGCTTGGATGGGGCCTACACCGGGGAGCTGTTTTTT. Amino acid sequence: CASSLDGAYTGELFF.

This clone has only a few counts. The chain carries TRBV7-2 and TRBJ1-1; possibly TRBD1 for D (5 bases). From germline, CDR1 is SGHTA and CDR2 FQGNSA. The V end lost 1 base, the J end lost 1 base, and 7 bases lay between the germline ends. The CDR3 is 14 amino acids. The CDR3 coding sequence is TGTGCCAGCAGCTTAGTGGGGGGGAACACTGAAGCTTTCTTT. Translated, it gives CASSLVGGNTEAFF.

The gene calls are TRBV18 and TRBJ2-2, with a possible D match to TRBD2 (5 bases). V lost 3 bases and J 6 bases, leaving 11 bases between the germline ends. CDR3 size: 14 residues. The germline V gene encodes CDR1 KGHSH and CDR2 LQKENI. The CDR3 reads CASSPYLEAGELFF. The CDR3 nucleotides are TGTGCCAGCTCACCTTATTTGGAGGCCGGGGAGCTGTTTTTT. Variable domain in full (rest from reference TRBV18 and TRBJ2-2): NAGVMQNPRHLVRRRGQEARLRCSPMKGHSHVYWYRQLPEEGLKFMVYLQKENIIDESGMPKERFSAEFPKEGPSILRIQQVVRGDSAAYFCASSPYLEAGELFFGEGSRLTVL.

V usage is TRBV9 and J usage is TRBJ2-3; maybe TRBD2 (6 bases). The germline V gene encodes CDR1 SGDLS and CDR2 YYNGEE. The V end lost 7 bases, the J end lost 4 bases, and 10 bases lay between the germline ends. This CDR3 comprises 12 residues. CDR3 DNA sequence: TGTGCCAGCGGGGGGTCAGCAGATACGCAGTATTTT. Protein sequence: CASGGSADTQYF.

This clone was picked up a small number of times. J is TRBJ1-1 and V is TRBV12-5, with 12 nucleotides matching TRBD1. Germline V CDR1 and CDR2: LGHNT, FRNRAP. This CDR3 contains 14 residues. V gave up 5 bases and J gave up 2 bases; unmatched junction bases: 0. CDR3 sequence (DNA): TGTGCTAGTGGTGGGACAGGGGGCAACACTGAAGCTTTCTTT. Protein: CASGGTGGNTEAFF.

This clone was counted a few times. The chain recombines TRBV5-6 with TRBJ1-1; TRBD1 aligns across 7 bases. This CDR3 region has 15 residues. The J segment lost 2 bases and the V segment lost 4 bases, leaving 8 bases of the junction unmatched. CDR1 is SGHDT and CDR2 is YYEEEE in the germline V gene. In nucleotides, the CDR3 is TGTGCCAGCAGCCCAAGGGACAGACAAAACACTGAAGCTTTCTTT. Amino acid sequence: CASSPRDRQNTEAFF.

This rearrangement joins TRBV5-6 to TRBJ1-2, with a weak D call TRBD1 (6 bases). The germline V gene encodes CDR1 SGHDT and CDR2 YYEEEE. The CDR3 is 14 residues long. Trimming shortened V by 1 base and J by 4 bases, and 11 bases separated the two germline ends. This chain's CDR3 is CASSLNRAAYGYTF. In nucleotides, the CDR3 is TGTGCCAGCAGCTTGAACAGGGCGGCCTATGGCTACACCTTC.

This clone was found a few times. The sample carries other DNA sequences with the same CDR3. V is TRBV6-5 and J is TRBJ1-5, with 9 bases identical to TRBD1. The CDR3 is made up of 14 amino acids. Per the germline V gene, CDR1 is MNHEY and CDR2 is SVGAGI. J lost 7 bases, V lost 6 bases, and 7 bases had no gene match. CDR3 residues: CASSLTGGGQPQHF. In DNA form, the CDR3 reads TGTGCCAGCAGCCTTACAGGGGGCGGGCAGCCCCAGCATTTT.

This chain's CDR3 is CASTAGTSENNEQFF. DNA for the CDR3: TGTGCCAGCACGGCAGGGACTAGCGAGAACAATGAGCAGTTCTTC. V gene TRBV2 combines with J gene TRBJ2-1; 10 nucleotides align to TRBD2. The length of the CDR3 is 15 residues. In germline, CDR1 is SNHLY, CDR2 FYNNEI. Trimming at V came to 7 bases and at J to 5 bases, leaving 8 bases not matched to a gene.

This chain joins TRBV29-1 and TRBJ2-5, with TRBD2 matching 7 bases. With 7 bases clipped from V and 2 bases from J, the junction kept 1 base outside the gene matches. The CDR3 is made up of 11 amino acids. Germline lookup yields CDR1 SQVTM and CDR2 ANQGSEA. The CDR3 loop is CSGGGQETQYF. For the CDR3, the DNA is TGCAGCGGGGGGGGACAAGAGACCCAGTACTTC.

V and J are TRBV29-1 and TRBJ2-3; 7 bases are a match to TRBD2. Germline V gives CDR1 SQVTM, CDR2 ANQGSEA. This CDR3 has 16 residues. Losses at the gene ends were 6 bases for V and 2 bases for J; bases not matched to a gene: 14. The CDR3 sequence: CSVALLAKLITDTQYF. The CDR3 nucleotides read TGCAGCGTAGCCCTACTAGCGAAATTGATCACAGATACGCAGTATTTT.

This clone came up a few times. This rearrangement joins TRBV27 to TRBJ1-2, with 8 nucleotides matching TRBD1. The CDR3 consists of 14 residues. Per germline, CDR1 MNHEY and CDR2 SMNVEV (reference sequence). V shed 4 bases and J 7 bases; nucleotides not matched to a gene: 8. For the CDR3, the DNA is TGTGCCAGCAGTTCCCTGACAGGGGCGCGTGGCTACACCTTC. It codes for CASSSLTGARGYTF.

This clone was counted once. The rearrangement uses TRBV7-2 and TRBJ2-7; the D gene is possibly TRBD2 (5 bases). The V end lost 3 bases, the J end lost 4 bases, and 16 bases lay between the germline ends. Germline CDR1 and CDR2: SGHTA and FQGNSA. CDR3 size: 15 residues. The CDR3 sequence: CASSLGTRLVYEQYF. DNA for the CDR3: TGTGCCAGCAGCTTGGGTACTAGGCTAGTTTACGAGCAGTACTTC.

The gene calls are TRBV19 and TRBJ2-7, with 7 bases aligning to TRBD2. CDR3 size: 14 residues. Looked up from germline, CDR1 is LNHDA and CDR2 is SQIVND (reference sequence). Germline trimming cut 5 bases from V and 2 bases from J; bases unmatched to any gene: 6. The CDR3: CASSDTGGPYEQYF. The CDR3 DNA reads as TGTGCCAGTAGTGACACGGGAGGTCCCTACGAGCAGTACTTC. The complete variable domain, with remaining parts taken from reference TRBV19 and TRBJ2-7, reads DGGITQSPKYLFRKEGQNVTLSCEQNLNHDAMYWYRQDPGQGLRLIYYSQIVNDFQKGDIAEGYSVSREKKESFPLTVTSAQKNPTAFYLCASSDTGGPYEQYFGPGTRLTVT.

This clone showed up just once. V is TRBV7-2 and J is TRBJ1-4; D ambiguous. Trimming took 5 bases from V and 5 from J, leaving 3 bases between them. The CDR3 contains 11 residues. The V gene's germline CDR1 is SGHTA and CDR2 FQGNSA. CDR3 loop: CASSLNEKLFF. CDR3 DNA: TGTGCCAGCAGCCTAAATGAAAAACTGTTTTTT.

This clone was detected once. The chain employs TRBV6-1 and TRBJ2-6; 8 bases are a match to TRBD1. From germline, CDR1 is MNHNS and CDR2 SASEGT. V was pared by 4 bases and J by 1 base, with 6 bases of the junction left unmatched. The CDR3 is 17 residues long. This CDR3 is CASSVPQGASGANVLTF. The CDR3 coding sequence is TGTGCCAGCAGTGTCCCTCAGGGGGCGTCTGGGGCCAACGTCCTGACTTTC.

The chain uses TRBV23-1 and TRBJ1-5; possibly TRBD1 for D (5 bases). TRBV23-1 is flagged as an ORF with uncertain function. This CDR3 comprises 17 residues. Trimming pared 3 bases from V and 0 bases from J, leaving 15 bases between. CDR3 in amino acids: CASSHRTRAYSNQPQHF. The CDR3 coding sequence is TGCGCCAGCAGTCACCGAACCAGGGCTTATAGCAATCAGCCCCAGCATTTT.

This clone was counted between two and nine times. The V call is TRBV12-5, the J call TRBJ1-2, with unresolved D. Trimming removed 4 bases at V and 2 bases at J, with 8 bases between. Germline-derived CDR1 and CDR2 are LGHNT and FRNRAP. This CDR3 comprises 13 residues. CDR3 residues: CASGWAGNYGYTF. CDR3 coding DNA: TGTGCTAGTGGTTGGGCGGGCAACTATGGCTACACCTTC.

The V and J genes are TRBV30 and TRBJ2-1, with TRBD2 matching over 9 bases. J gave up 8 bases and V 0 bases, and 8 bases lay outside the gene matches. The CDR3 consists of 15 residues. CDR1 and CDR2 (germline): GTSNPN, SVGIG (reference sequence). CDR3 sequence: CAWSVGLAGKDEQFF. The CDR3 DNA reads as TGTGCCTGGAGTGTTGGGCTAGCGGGAAAGGATGAGCAGTTCTTC.